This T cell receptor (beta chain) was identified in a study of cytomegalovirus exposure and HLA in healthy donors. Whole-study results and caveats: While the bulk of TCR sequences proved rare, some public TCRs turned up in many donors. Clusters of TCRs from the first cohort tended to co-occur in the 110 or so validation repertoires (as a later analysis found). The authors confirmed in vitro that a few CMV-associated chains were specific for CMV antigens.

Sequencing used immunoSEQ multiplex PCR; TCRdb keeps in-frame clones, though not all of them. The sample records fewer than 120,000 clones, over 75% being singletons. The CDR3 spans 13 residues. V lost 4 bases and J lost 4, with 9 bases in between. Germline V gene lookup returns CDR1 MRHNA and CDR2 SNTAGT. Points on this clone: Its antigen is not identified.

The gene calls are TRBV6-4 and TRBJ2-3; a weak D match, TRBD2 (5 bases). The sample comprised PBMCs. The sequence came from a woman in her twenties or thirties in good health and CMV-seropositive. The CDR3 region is CASSGGEPDTQYF. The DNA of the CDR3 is TGTGCCAGCAGTGGGGGAGAACCAGATACGCAGTATTTT.